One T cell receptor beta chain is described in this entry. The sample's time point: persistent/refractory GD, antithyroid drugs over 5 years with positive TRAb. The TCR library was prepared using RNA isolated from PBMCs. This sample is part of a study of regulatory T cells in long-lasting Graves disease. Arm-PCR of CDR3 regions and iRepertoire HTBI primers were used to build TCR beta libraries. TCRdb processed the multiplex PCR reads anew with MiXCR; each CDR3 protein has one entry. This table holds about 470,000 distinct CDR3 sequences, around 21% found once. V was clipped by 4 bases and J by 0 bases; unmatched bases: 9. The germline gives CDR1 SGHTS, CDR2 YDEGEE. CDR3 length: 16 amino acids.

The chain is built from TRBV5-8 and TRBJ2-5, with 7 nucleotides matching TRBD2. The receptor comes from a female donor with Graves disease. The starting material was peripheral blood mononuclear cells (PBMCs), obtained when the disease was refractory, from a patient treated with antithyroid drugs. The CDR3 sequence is CASSPLSGIYQETQYF. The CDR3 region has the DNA TGTGCCAGCAGCCCCCTGAGCGGGATCTACCAAGAGACCCAGTACTTC.